The clone carrying this TCR beta chain appeared a few times. Its antigen is unidentified. V dropped 6 bases and J dropped 6; count of bases not matched to a gene: 10. The CDR3 extends over 16 amino acids. In germline, CDR1 is LGHNT, CDR2 FRNRAP. The template for TCR beta VDJ and CDR3 sequence profiling was genomic DNA. A single record per CDR3 protein comes from TCRdb applying MiXCR to the reads. The sample consists of about 220,000 distinct CDR3 sequences, around half of them appearing once. Selection for sequencing was limited to patients who had shown CD8+CD57+ cell expansion by flow cytometry. The data are from a study of CD8+CD57+ T cells in acquired aplastic anemia. Study at large: Sorted CD4+ and CD8+ cells gave a mean 3.2 ug DNA, range roughly 0.18 to 27.4 ug.

Regarding the study as a whole: Patients and controls were found to share twenty-nine CD8+ CDR3 sequences. No significant patient-versus-control difference appeared in CD8+ Simpson's diversity.

Specimen: sorted CD4+, CD8+, or CD8+CD57+ T cells (not recorded which) from PBMCs. The rearrangement links TRBV12-5 to TRBJ2-1; 11 bases match TRBD2. The clonotype was recovered from a human donor with aplastic anemia. The CDR3, as DNA: TGTGCTAGTGGCCGAAAAAGTAGCGGGGGGGCCAATGAGCAGTTCTTC. Translated: CASGRKSSGGANEQFF.